This TCR beta chain was obtained from a study of identical twins. General study points: For monozygotic twins, models underestimated out-of-frame TCR alpha sharing.

V was pared by 9 bases and J by 6 bases, with 8 bases of the junction left unmatched. This CDR3 contains 14 residues. Germline V gene lookup returns CDR1 MNHEY and CDR2 SMNVEV (reference sequence). TCRdb passed the 5' RACE reads through MiXCR, listing each CDR3 protein once. Here the sample spans about 470,000 distinct CDR3 sequences, roughly a quarter being singletons. Worth noting for this clonotype: Its target is unknown.

The same specimen was also included in a second study, on T cells expressing NK-cell markers. This second study notes: Evidence did not settle whether expanded NKG2C+ T cell clones targeted HCMV.

The chain carries TRBV27 and TRBJ2-1, with 10 nucleotides matching TRBD1. This TCR was sampled from a woman aged 18-35 years in good health. Sequencing was carried out using CD4+ T cells sorted from blood. CDR3: CASTGQGTSNEQFF. The CDR3 nucleotides read TGTGCCAGTACGGGACAGGGGACCAGCAATGAGCAGTTCTTC.